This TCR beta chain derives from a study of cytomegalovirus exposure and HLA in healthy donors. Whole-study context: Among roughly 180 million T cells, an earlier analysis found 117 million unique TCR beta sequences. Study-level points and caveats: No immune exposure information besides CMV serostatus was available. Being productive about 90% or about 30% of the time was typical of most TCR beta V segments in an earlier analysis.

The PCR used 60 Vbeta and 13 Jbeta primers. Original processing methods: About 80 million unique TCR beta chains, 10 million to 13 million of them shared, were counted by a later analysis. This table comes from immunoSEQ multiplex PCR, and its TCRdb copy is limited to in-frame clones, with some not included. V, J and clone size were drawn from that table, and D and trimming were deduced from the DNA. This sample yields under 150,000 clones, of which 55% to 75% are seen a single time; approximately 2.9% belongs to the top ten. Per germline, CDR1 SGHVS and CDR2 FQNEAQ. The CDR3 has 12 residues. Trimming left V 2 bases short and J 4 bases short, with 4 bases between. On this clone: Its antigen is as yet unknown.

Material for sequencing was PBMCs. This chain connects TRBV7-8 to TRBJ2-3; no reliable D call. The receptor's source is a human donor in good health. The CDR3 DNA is TGTGCCAGCAGCTTACGTGCAGATACGCAGTATTTT. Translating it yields CASSLRADTQYF.